This entry concerns a single TCR beta chain. Its antigen is undetermined. This sample was taken from a study of breast tumors, draining lymph nodes, adjacent tissues. Whole-study findings and limits: The data were judged consistent with most tumor T cells coming from lymph node and expanding in tumor. Tumors had less TCR diversity than lymph nodes, more than nontumor tissue.

MiXCR, applied by TCRdb to the multiplex PCR reads, yields one record per CDR3 protein. The repertoire consists of tens of thousands of distinct CDR3 sequences, with around 55% occurring once and the leading ten covering more than 13%. Sample: breast tumor tissue. The TCR sequence derives from a female donor with breast cancer. Some clones in this sample may be carry-over from other donors' samples.

The chain's CDR3 is CSVAGVMNTEAFF. DNA of the CDR3: TGCAGCGTCGCGGGAGTCATGAACACTGAAGCTTTCTTT. The V and J genes are TRBV29-1 and TRBJ1-1; D gene ambiguous. The germline V gene has CDR1 SQVTM and CDR2 ANQGSEA. Between the trimmed V and J ends, which lost 6 bases and 0 bases, there was a span of 11 bases. This CDR3 has 13 amino acids.